This T cell receptor beta chain was sequenced during a study of chronic HIV infection and antiretroviral therapy (dated by TCRdb to 2013 to 2016). The germline V gene (reference sequence) supplies CDR1 GTSNPN and CDR2 SVGIG. A distance of 9 bases separates the germline ends of V and J, which lose 3 bases and 6 bases respectively. The CDR3, from cysteine to phenylalanine, totals 12 residues. Only the CDR3 DNA stays, 36 bases, in frame from base 1. This clonotype was found many times. Its antigen specificity is not known. The record has no base qualities; no much larger clone is one base away. Libraries were prepared through 5' RACE. TCRdb shows the sequencer as Illumina MiSeq. The raw public reads went through TCRdb reprocessing: fastp at Q25, MiXCR clone calling, in-frame beta chains kept. Every entry covers one CDR3 protein and lists the most common genes and DNA from its rows. The sample has 39,000 or so distinct CDR3 sequences on record, about 8.9% of them singletons. Jointly, the top ten make up around 3% of the sample.

The sequence derives from an adult who had HIV and had not received antiretroviral therapy, or was an uninfected healthy control (not recorded which). The chain was built from TRBV30 and TRBJ2-1; the D element might be TRBD1 or TRBD2, as each aligns at 5 bases. Sample: peripheral blood. Here the CDR3 is given as CAWRVRGNEQFF. In nucleotide form, the sequence is TGTGCCTGGAGAGTGAGGGGCAATGAGCAGTTCTTC.